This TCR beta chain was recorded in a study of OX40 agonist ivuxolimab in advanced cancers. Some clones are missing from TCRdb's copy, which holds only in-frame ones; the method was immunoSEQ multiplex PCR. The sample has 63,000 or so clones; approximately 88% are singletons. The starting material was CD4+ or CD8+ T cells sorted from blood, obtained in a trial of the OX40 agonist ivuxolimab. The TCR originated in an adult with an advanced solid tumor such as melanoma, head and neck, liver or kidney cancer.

The CDR3 DNA reads as TGTGCCAGCAGCCCACCTTGGGCAGGGGGGAAGGCGGACAATGAGCAGTTCTTC. This gives the protein CASSPPWAGGKADNEQFF. This chain uses TRBV7-9 with TRBJ2-1; D perhaps matches TRBD1 (7 bases). CDR3 length equals 18 residues. CDR1 and CDR2 from the germline V gene are SEHNR and FQNEAQ (reference sequence). V was cut by 5 bases and J by 5 bases, with 25 bases left in between.